This T cell receptor beta chain was identified in a study of regulatory T cells. Overall study findings and caveats: In CD3G-deficient patients, conventional CD4+ T cells were enriched for hydrophobic CDR3 residues at positions 6 and 7.

The PCR used 52 TRBV and 13 TRBJ primers. The table came from immunoSEQ multiplex PCR; TCRdb's copy has only in-frame clones and leaves some out. The table records 25,000 to 35,000 clones, roughly 92% of them present only once. Deletions cut 4 bases from V and 1 base from J, with 12 bases between. This CDR3 comprises 15 residues. Germline CDR1 and CDR2: SGHAT and FQNNGV. On this clone: Its antigen remains unidentified.

The origin of this receptor is a person under 35 with CD3G deficiency. The sequenced sample was conventional CD4+ T cells sorted from blood. V and J are TRBV11-2 and TRBJ2-3; tentative D call: TRBD2 (7 bases). The CDR3 spells CASSWRGQGTDTQYF. CDR3 DNA sequence: TGTGCCAGCAGCTGGCGGGGGCAGGGCACAGATACGCAGTATTTT. Complete variable domain (other parts from reference TRBV11-2 and TRBJ2-3): EAGVAQSPRYKIIEKRQSVAFWCNPISGHATLYWYQQILGQGPKLLIQFQNNGVVDDSQLPKDRFSAERLKGVDSTLKIQPAKLEDSAVYLCASSWRGQGTDTQYFGPGTRLTVL.